This TCR beta chain was retrieved from a study of blood T cell repertoires in COVID-19. Whole-study context: The United States, Italy and Spain supplied acute and convalescent COVID-19 samples. PBMCs, B-cell-depleted T cells, or T cells provided the cDNA or gDNA that made up the material.

As originally analysed: Counts of nucleated cells, estimated from reference gene primer amplification, were obtained. Profiling relied on immunoSEQ multiplex PCR, and the TCRdb table lists in-frame clones only, not all of them. The V and J calls and clone size were taken over from that table, and D and trimming were inferred from the DNA. The table records around 130,000 clones, less than 85% of them present only once. The CDR3 has 15 residues. Looked up from germline, CDR1 is KGHSH and CDR2 is LQKENI. Trimming took 3 bases from V and 5 from J; bases not matched to a gene: 6. V is TRBV18 and J is TRBJ2-5, with TRBD2 matching over 10 bases. The receptor was isolated from a woman of 80 years or more with acute or convalescent COVID-19. Sequenced: peripheral blood. CDR3 region: CASSPGTSAGETQYF. CDR3 coding DNA: TGTGCCAGCTCACCCGGGACTAGCGCCGGGGAGACCCAGTACTTC.